The table lists the clone carrying this T cell receptor (beta chain) with many counts. Antigen: not known. The germline V gene has CDR1 DFQATT and CDR2 SNEGSKA (reference sequence). The CDR3 loop spans 13 amino acids. Trimming removed 1 base from V and 3 bases from J, with 9 bases in between. This record comes from a study of neurological immune-mediated disorders. Broader study findings: Sharing of CDR3 amino acid sequences among expanded clones across subjects was absent, suggesting private repertoires in all groups.

A single record per CDR3 protein comes from TCRdb applying MiXCR to the 5' RACE reads. The sample lists tens of thousands of distinct CDR3 sequences, under 5% occurring once. The sequenced material came from PBMCs. This TCR was recovered from a man aged 25 to 40 with multiple sclerosis. The chain employs TRBV20-1 and TRBJ1-1, with D possibly being TRBD1 (5 bases). CDR3: CSARGGADTEAFF. The CDR3 bases are TGCAGTGCTAGAGGGGGCGCGGACACTGAAGCTTTCTTT.